The 17 T cell receptor beta chains listed next were all sequenced from one sample in a study of vaccination and CD4 T cells after COVID-19. Their cognate antigens are unknown. Noted treatment: roughly 11-day PBMC culture with coronavirus spike peptide pools or control peptides (ViraFEST assay). Researchers used the Oncomine TCR Beta short-read assay to sequence DNA from cultured CD4+ T cells. One entry per CDR3 protein, called by TCRdb with MiXCR from the PCR reads. Counted here are under 15,000 distinct CDR3 sequences, 45% to 60% occurring once; the ten biggest clones make up approximately 18%. Sample: cultured CD4+ T cells from blood, taken after SARS-CoV-2 vaccination. These receptors were obtained from a human donor with COVID-19.

The genes are TRBV10-2 and TRBJ1-1; D remains ambiguous. The CDR3 spans 13 residues. The germline V gene has CDR1 WSHSY and CDR2 SAAADI. The V end was cut by 2 bases, the J end by 7 bases, with 11 bases between. As DNA, the CDR3 is TGCGCCAGCAGTGAGGCAGACCGAGTTGAAGCTTTCTTT. It yields the protein CASSEADRVEAFF.

V usage is TRBV7-6 and J usage is TRBJ2-3, with 12 positions matching TRBD2. The CDR3 is 16 amino acids. J gave up 6 bases and V 5 bases, and 9 bases lay outside the gene matches. The germline CDR1 and CDR2 sequences are SGHVS and FNYEAQ. The DNA for the CDR3 is TGTGCCAGCAGCCCCCTAGCGGGGGGGCCGTGGGATACGCAGTATTTT. It specifies CASSPLAGGPWDTQYF.

DNA for the CDR3: TGTGCCATCAGTGAGTCTTGGTCCCACGAGCAGTACTTC. This sequence encodes CAISESWSHEQYF. This chain links TRBV10-3 with TRBJ2-7; D gene uncertain. The germline gives CDR1 ENHRY, CDR2 SYGVKD. V lost 0 bases and J 5 bases, leaving 8 bases between the germline ends. This CDR3 region has 13 residues.

This chain connects TRBV20-1 to TRBJ1-5, with TRBD1 as a possible D gene (5 bases). Between the trimmed V and J ends, which lost 3 bases and 7 bases, there was a span of 13 bases. The CDR3 contains 13 residues. The V gene's germline CDR1 is DFQATT and CDR2 SNEGSKA (reference sequence). DNA of the CDR3: TGCAGTGCTAGTATGCAGGGTGGCCAGCCCCAGCATTTT. This gives the protein CSASMQGGQPQHF.

This clonotype was recorded a few times. The chain has TRBV6-2 or TRBV6-3 and TRBJ1-1; TRBD1 might be the D (5 bases). The germline CDR1 and CDR2 sequences are MNHEY and SVGEGT. V was pared by 0 bases and J by 0 bases, with 14 bases between. This CDR3 contains 17 residues. CDR3 sequence (DNA): TGTGCCAGCAGTTACTCCCCTCTCGGCAGGGTGAACACTGAAGCTTTCTTT. Its protein is CASSYSPLGRVNTEAFF.

The chain joins TRBV7-9 to TRBJ2-3; the match to TRBD2 covers 9 bases. CDR3 length equals 14 residues. CDR1 is SEHNR, CDR2 FQNEAQ, per germline (reference sequence). Trimming removed 5 bases from V and 1 base from J; junction bases left unmatched: 1. CDR3: CASSRTSGTDTQYF. The CDR3 bases are TGTGCCAGCAGCCGGACTAGCGGCACAGATACGCAGTATTTT.

This clonotype has only a few counts. The chain carries TRBV15 and TRBJ1-5; 12 nucleotides align to TRBD1. V gave up 6 bases and J gave up 6 bases; unmatched junction bases: 6. Germline CDR1 LNHNV, CDR2 YYDKDF (reference sequence). This CDR3 spans 15 amino acids. CDR3 coding DNA: TGTGCCACCAGAACCGGGACAGGGGGCCCTCAGCCCCAGCATTTT. Translated, it gives CATRTGTGGPQPQHF.

The rearrangement joins TRBV11-3 to TRBJ2-7; 8 bases map to TRBD1. V was clipped by 7 bases and J by 0 bases; unmatched bases: 5. Germline V CDR1 and CDR2: SGHNT, YENEEA. There are 14 residues in the CDR3. DNA for the CDR3: TGTGCCAGCAATAACAGGGGGAGCTCCTACGAGCAGTACTTC. Amino acids: CASNNRGSSYEQYF.

J is TRBJ2-2 and V is TRBV7-3; 9 positions agree with TRBD1. The length of the CDR3 is 16 residues. Germline lookup yields CDR1 SGHTA and CDR2 FQGTGA. Trimming cost V 5 bases and J 6 bases; bases outside gene matches: 10. CDR3 sequence reads: CASSAPRDRVSGELFF. Here the CDR3 DNA reads TGTGCCAGCAGCGCCCCCCGGGACAGGGTGTCCGGGGAGCTGTTTTTT.

This clonotype came up a few times. The chain is built from TRBV6-5 and TRBJ1-1; the D gene is possibly TRBD1 (6 bases). This CDR3 is built from 15 residues. Germline values: CDR1 MNHEY, CDR2 SVGAGI. Trimming shortened V by 4 bases and J by 0 bases, and 12 bases separated the two germline ends. The CDR3 nucleotides read TGTGCCAGCAGTTTGACCCGGACAGTGAACACTGAAGCTTTCTTT. Translated: CASSLTRTVNTEAFF.

The chain couples TRBV20-1 to TRBJ2-3; TRBD2 matches 7 bases. CDR3 length equals 15 residues. Germline V gene lookup returns CDR1 DFQATT and CDR2 SNEGSKA (reference sequence). The V and J ends lost 3 bases and 0 bases, in that order; junction bases with no gene match: 6. Written as DNA, the CDR3 is TGCAGTGCTAGTGCCCTAGCGGTGAGCACAGATACGCAGTATTTT. Encoded protein: CSASALAVSTDTQYF.

The genes are TRBV27 and TRBJ2-7; D may be TRBD2 (5 bases). Germline CDR1 reads MNHEY; CDR2 reads SMNVEV (reference sequence). This CDR3 is built from 11 residues. Trimming took off 10 bases at V and 9 bases at J, with 16 bases between the two ends. The CDR3 region has the DNA TGTGCCATCCCAGATCCCGAGGGGCAGTACTTC. Its protein product is CAIPDPEGQYF.

This clonotype was seen only a few times. The chain recombines TRBV19 with TRBJ2-5; 8 bases are a match to TRBD1. This CDR3 spans 15 amino acids. From germline, CDR1 is LNHDA and CDR2 SQIVND (reference sequence). The V segment lost 3 bases and the J segment 3 bases; nucleotides outside the gene matches: 6. CDR3 DNA: TGTGCCAGTAGTATCATGACAGGGGTGGAAGAGACCCAGTACTTC. Amino acids: CASSIMTGVEETQYF.

CDR3 DNA sequence: TGTGCCAGCAGCAAGGGACAGAGATACGAAGCTTTCTTT. As protein: CASSKGQRYEAFF. The rearrangement uses TRBV7-9 and TRBJ1-1; 7 nucleotides agree with TRBD1. From germline, CDR1 is SEHNR and CDR2 FQNEAQ (reference sequence). The V gene end was trimmed by 5 bases and the J gene end by 8 bases; junction bases not matched to a gene: 8. The CDR3 is made up of 13 amino acids.

The J gene is TRBJ2-2, the V gene TRBV6-5; weak D call: TRBD2 (5 bases). CDR3 length: 15 residues. In germline, CDR1 is MNHEY, CDR2 SVGAGI. Trimming removed 2 bases at V and 2 bases at J, with 9 bases between. CDR3: CASSYRETNTGELFF. CDR3 bases: TGTGCCAGCAGTTACCGGGAAACAAACACCGGGGAGCTGTTTTTT.

The rearrangement uses TRBV20-1 and TRBJ2-7; D is ambiguous. This CDR3 comprises 15 residues. CDR1 is DFQATT, CDR2 SNEGSKA, per germline (reference sequence). V was cut by 6 bases and J by 2 bases, with 20 bases left in between. CDR3 DNA: TGCAGTGCAACCGTCCCATACCGATCCGCCTACGAGCAGTACTTC. Translating it yields CSATVPYRSAYEQYF.

This clonotype has just one count. The CDR3 DNA sequence: TGCGCCAGCAGAGCCGGGACAGGGGAAGCCTACGAGCAGTACTTC. Translated, it gives CASRAGTGEAYEQYF. The chain combines TRBV10-1 with TRBJ2-7; the match to TRBD1 covers 10 bases. CDR3 size: 15 residues. Germline V lookup: CDR1 WNHNN, CDR2 SYGVQD (reference sequence). The J segment lost 2 bases and the V segment lost 6 bases, leaving 7 bases of the junction unmatched.